These 24 T cell receptor beta chains were all obtained from the same sample, sequenced in a study of early T cells in non-severe SARS-CoV-2 infection (dated by TCRdb to the early 2020s). Receptor amplification or capture employed 5' RACE. Sequencing took place on a NextSeq 500. TCRdb redid the processing of the public reads, applying fastp at Q25 and MiXCR, and retained in-frame beta chains. Rows matching on CDR3 protein sequence are summarized as one entry with the most common DNA and genes. The sample table holds approximately 40,000 distinct CDR3 sequences, of which roughly 11% were seen once. The ten largest clonotypes hold around a tenth of the sample. The source material was whole blood. These receptors were obtained from an adult who was a healthcare worker with PCR-confirmed SARS-CoV-2 infection or an uninfected control (not recorded which).

The V and J genes are TRBV6-5 and TRBJ2-3, with 9 bases lining up with TRBD1. V gave up 7 bases and J gave up 3 bases; unmatched junction bases: 8. The CDR3 sequence is 15 residues long. Germline V gene data show CDR1 as MNHEY and CDR2 as SVGAGI. DNA of the CDR3: TGTGCCAGCAACCAGGGACAGGGTAGAACAGATACGCAGTATTTT. Protein sequence: CASNQGQGRTDTQYF.

In this sample, this clonotype turned up many times. The CDR3 region has the DNA TGTGCCAGCAACTTCCTAGCGGGGAGCTACGAGCAGTACTTC. Translation: CASNFLAGSYEQYF. The chain recombines TRBV5-5 with TRBJ2-7, with TRBD2 identical over 9 bases. This CDR3 is 14 amino acids long. CDR1 SGHKS and CDR2 YYEKEE come from the germline V gene (reference sequence). V gave up 6 bases and J gave up 3 bases; unmatched junction bases: 7.

This clonotype has ten or more counts. The J gene is TRBJ1-1, the V gene TRBV7-2, with D possibly being TRBD1 (6 bases). The germline CDR1 and CDR2 sequences are SGHTA and FQGNSA. V was cut by 2 bases and J by 1 base, with 11 bases left in between. The CDR3 is 15 residues long. The CDR3, as DNA: TGTGCCAGCAGCTTACCGGGACACCAGAACACTGAAGCTTTCTTT. This encodes CASSLPGHQNTEAFF.

This chain joins TRBV7-8 and TRBJ1-5; a possible D gene is TRBD1 (5 bases). The CDR3 length is 17 residues. Germline V gene lookup returns CDR1 SGHVS and CDR2 FQNEAQ. The V and J ends lost 4 bases and 5 bases respectively, with 21 bases between them. CDR3 protein: CASSYQTGTRTYQPQHF. The CDR3 region has the DNA TGTGCCAGCAGCTACCAAACCGGGACGAGAACCTATCAGCCCCAGCATTTT. Filled out from reference TRBV7-8 and TRBJ1-5, the complete variable domain reads GAGVSQSPRYKVAKRGQDVALRCDPISGHVSLFWYQQALGQGPEFLTYFQNEAQLDKSGLPSDRFFAERPEGSVSTLKIQRTQQEDSAVYLCASSYQTGTRTYQPQHFGDGTRLSIL.

The rearrangement uses TRBV6-5 and TRBJ1-1; D remains ambiguous. The CDR3 extends over 13 amino acids. Germline assignment: CDR1 MNHEY and CDR2 SVGAGI. The V gene lost 8 bases and the J gene lost 4 bases, with 14 bases spanning the gap. CDR3 in DNA: TGTGCCAGCGGGCGTTACTCCATCACTGAAGCTTTCTTT. Translation gives CASGRYSITEAFF.

This clonotype has a count of ten or more. The chain is built from TRBV12-5 and TRBJ1-6, with D possibly being TRBD1 (5 bases). V was cut by 5 bases and J by 3 bases, with 8 bases left in between. Per the germline V gene, CDR1 is LGHNT and CDR2 is FRNRAP. The CDR3 length is 14 residues. The DNA for the CDR3 is TGTGCTAGTGGTACCGACAGCTATAATTCACCCCTCCACTTT. It specifies CASGTDSYNSPLHF. Filled out from reference TRBV12-5 and TRBJ1-6, the complete variable domain reads DARVTQTPRHKVTEMGQEVTMRCQPILGHNTVFWYRQTMMQGLELLAYFRNRAPLDDSGMPKDRFSAEMPDATLATLKIQPSEPRDSAVYFCASGTDSYNSPLHFGNGTRLTVT.

This clonotype was counted between two and nine times. The rearrangement uses TRBV2 and TRBJ2-1, with D tentatively TRBD2 (5 bases). The CDR3 covers 12 residues. Trimming took off 6 bases at V and 7 bases at J, with 10 bases between the two ends. Germline lookup yields CDR1 SNHLY and CDR2 FYNNEI. This CDR3 is CASRVEGNEQFF. Here the CDR3 DNA reads TGTGCCAGCAGGGTTGAGGGAAATGAGCAGTTCTTC.

The rearrangement joins TRBV28 to TRBJ1-1; possible D gene TRBD1, 5 bases. Trimming shortened V by 5 bases and J by 1 base, and 11 bases separated the two germline ends. The CDR3 totals 14 residues. Germline V CDR1 and CDR2: MDHEN, SYDVKM. CDR3 coding DNA: TGTGCCAGCAGTCAAACCGACAGGAACACTGAAGCTTTCTTT. This codes for CASSQTDRNTEAFF.

V usage is TRBV5-5 and J usage is TRBJ2-1; 11 bases agree with TRBD2. V was clipped by 2 bases and J by 6 bases; unmatched bases: 1. The CDR3 covers 14 residues. CDR1 SGHKS and CDR2 YYEKEE come from the germline V gene (reference sequence). The CDR3 DNA reads TGTGCCAGCAGCTTTACTAGCGGGGGCAATGAGCAGTTCTTC. Translation gives CASSFTSGGNEQFF.

This clonotype was seen many times. The chain carries TRBV24-1 and TRBJ2-5; 8 positions match TRBD1. V lost 3 bases, J lost 4 bases, and 12 bases stayed unmatched. Germline CDR1 reads KGHDR; CDR2 reads SFDVKD. CDR3 size: 17 residues. CDR3 residues: CATSDTRGQGAGETQYF. In DNA, the CDR3 is TGTGCCACCAGTGATACGAGGGGGCAGGGGGCCGGAGAGACCCAGTACTTC.

This clonotype was seen many times. V is TRBV6-5 and J is TRBJ2-3; maybe TRBD1 (6 bases). The CDR3 totals 15 residues. The germline V and J ends were trimmed by 4 bases and 3 bases, with 14 bases remaining between them. Germline V gene data show CDR1 as MNHEY and CDR2 as SVGAGI. CDR3 DNA: TGTGCCAGCAGTTCGGGACACACAGGGACAGATACGCAGTATTTT. Encoded protein: CASSSGHTGTDTQYF.

The chain couples TRBV7-9 to TRBJ2-3; TRBD2 might be the D (6 bases). The CDR3 contains 14 residues. Germline V CDR1 and CDR2: SEHNR, FQNEAQ (reference sequence). Trimming removed 0 bases from V and 4 bases from J, with 8 bases in between. CDR3 DNA sequence: TGTGCCAGCAGCTTAGCGAGCGGGTCAGATACGCAGTATTTT. As protein: CASSLASGSDTQYF.

This clonotype was picked up a small number of times. The V call is TRBV20-1, the J call TRBJ1-4; D is unresolved. V was clipped by 2 bases and J by 8 bases, with 15 bases between them. This CDR3 contains 14 residues. Germline V gene sequence: CDR1 DFQATT, CDR2 SNEGSKA (reference sequence). In nucleotides, the CDR3 is TGCAGTGCTAGACCGGATTCGGAATGGGAAAAACTGTTTTTT. It codes for CSARPDSEWEKLFF.

At least ten counts were recorded for this clonotype. The gene calls are TRBV18 and TRBJ2-5; 7 nucleotides agree with TRBD1. Losses at the gene ends were 4 bases for V and 3 bases for J; bases not matched to a gene: 11. The length of the CDR3 is 16 residues. Germline V gives CDR1 KGHSH, CDR2 LQKENI. CDR3 in DNA: TGTGCCAGCTCACTCCAACCGCCGGGACAGAAAGAGACCCAGTACTTC. As protein: CASSLQPPGQKETQYF.

This clonotype was seen at least ten times. This chain connects TRBV20-1 to TRBJ2-1, with D possibly TRBD2 on 5 matching bases. The germline CDR1 and CDR2 sequences are DFQATT and SNEGSKA (reference sequence). V was shortened by 4 bases and J by 2 bases, with 12 bases between the two germline ends. The CDR3 covers 14 residues. Here the CDR3 DNA reads TGCAGTGCTAAGCCCGGACTCGCCTACAATGAGCAGTTCTTC. As protein: CSAKPGLAYNEQFF.

There are many counts of this clonotype. The chain combines TRBV7-6 with TRBJ2-1; a possible D gene is TRBD2 (6 bases). Germline V gives CDR1 SGHVS, CDR2 FNYEAQ. Trimming removed 5 bases at V and 8 bases at J, with 25 bases between. This CDR3 has 17 residues. The CDR3 bases are TGTGCCAGCAGCCCCCGCGGAGGGGCGCAAACTACATATGAGCAGTTCTTC. Its protein product is CASSPRGGAQTTYEQFF.

The rearrangement joins TRBV7-6 to TRBJ1-4; D is perhaps TRBD1 (5 bases). Trimming shortened V by 4 bases and J by 8 bases, and 11 bases separated the two germline ends. The CDR3 has 13 amino acids. The germline CDR1 and CDR2 sequences are SGHVS and FNYEAQ. The CDR3: CASSSQGGEKLFF. CDR3 sequence (DNA): TGTGCCAGCAGCTCCCAGGGAGGGGAAAAACTGTTTTTT.

This clonotype turned up a few times. This chain joins TRBV5-1 and TRBJ1-1; D is uncertain. CDR1 and CDR2 from the germline V gene are SGHRS and YFSETQ. V was shortened by 2 bases and J by 3 bases, with 8 bases between the two germline ends. The CDR3 totals 13 residues. Written as DNA, the CDR3 is TGCGCCAGCAGCTTCCAATGGGACACTGAAGCTTTCTTT. This translates into CASSFQWDTEAFF.

This clonotype was found many times. The genes are TRBV7-8 and TRBJ2-3; 9 positions match TRBD1. The CDR3 length is 14 residues. J gave up 6 bases and V 5 bases, and 6 bases lay outside the gene matches. CDR1 is SGHVS and CDR2 is FQNEAQ in the germline V gene. Written as DNA, the CDR3 is TGTGCCAGCAGCCTCCGGGACAGGGCGGATACGCAGTATTTT. The encoded protein is CASSLRDRADTQYF.

This clonotype was detected only a few times. The CDR3 nucleotides are TGTGCCAGCAGTCCGACCATAGGACAGGGCCTCACCGGGGAGCTGTTTTTT. It is translated as CASSPTIGQGLTGELFF. The V and J genes are TRBV27 and TRBJ2-2; 8 positions agree with TRBD1. The trim removed 5 bases at V and 4 bases at J, leaving 12 bases unmatched. The V gene's germline CDR1 is MNHEY and CDR2 SMNVEV (reference sequence). This CDR3 contains 17 residues.

This clonotype was seen many times. This chain connects TRBV6-6 to TRBJ2-5, with D hard to call. Per the germline V gene, CDR1 is MNHNY and CDR2 is SVGAGI (reference sequence). This CDR3 spans 13 amino acids. V was pared by 6 bases and J by 4 bases, with 12 bases between. Here the CDR3 reads CASSVVSGETQYF. DNA for the CDR3: TGTGCCAGCAGCGTGGTATCGGGAGAGACCCAGTACTTC.

This rearrangement joins TRBV11-3 to TRBJ2-5; 7 bases are a match to TRBD1. The CDR3 length is 15 residues. Germline-derived CDR1 and CDR2 are SGHNT and YENEEA. Trimming removed 5 bases from V and 7 bases from J; junction bases left unmatched: 13. CDR3 region: CASSARDSPDGTQYF. The CDR3 coding sequence is TGTGCCAGCAGCGCCCGGGACAGCCCCGATGGGACCCAGTACTTC.

This clonotype was detected many times. The gene calls are TRBV20-1 and TRBJ1-6; D may be TRBD1 (6 bases). The CDR3 runs to 16 residues. The V gene lost 3 bases and the J gene lost 5 bases, with 17 bases spanning the gap. Germline-derived CDR1 and CDR2 are DFQATT and SNEGSKA (reference sequence). The CDR3 spells CSARGGGASNNSPLHF. The DNA of the CDR3 is TGCAGTGCTAGGGGTGGGGGGGCTTCAAATAATTCACCCCTCCACTTT.

This chain joins TRBV11-2 and TRBJ1-2; no clear D gene. Trimming removed 4 bases at V and 2 bases at J, with 8 bases between. The CDR3 has 13 amino acids. Germline V gene data show CDR1 as SGHAT and CDR2 as FQNNGV. CDR3 nucleotides: TGTGCCAGCAGCTACGCGGGGAACTATGGCTACACCTTC. It translates to CASSYAGNYGYTF.